This T cell receptor beta chain was captured in a study of cytomegalovirus exposure and HLA in healthy donors. Study results and limitations: Apart from CMV serostatus, no immune exposure information was available. Using the classifier, cytomegalovirus status was reportedly diagnosed with high specificity and sensitivity.

PCR employed 60 Vbeta and 13 Jbeta primers. The assay was immunoSEQ multiplex PCR, and TCRdb's table has in-frame clones only and misses some. Its table lists about 90,000 clones. On this clone itself: Its antigen remains unknown.

As for the donors, each was a healthy bone marrow donor. While unrecorded immune exposures were likely, the donors were nominally healthy when sampled. The CDR3 length is 17 residues. Germline V gene sequence: CDR1 MGHRA, CDR2 YSYEKL. Trimming shortened V by 4 bases and J by 0 bases, and 16 bases separated the two germline ends. The receptor was isolated from a woman aged 25 to 39 in good health and CMV-seronegative. Specimen: PBMCs. The rearrangement uses TRBV4-1 and TRBJ1-5, with D maybe TRBD1 (5 bases). This chain's CDR3 is CASSPRKTEYSNQPQHF. CDR3 nucleotides: TGCGCCAGCAGCCCCAGAAAGACAGAGTATAGCAATCAGCCCCAGCATTTT.